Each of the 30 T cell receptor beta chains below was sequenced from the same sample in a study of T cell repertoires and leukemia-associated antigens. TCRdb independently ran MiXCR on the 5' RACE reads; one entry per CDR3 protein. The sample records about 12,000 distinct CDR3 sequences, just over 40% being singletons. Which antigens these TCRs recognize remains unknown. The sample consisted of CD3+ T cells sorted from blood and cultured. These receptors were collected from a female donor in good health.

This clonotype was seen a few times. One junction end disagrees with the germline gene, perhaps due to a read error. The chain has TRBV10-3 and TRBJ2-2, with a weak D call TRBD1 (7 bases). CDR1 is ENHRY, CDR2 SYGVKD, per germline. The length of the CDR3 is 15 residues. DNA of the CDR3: TGTGCCACCAGTGAGGGACAGTCAGACACCGGGGGGCTGTTTTTT. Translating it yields CATSEGQSDTGGLFF.

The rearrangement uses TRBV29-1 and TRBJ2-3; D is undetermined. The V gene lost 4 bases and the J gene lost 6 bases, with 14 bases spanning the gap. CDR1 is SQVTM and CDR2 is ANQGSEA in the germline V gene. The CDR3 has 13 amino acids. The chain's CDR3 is CSVANDARDTQYF. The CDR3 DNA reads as TGCAGCGTTGCAAACGACGCGCGGGATACGCAGTATTTT.

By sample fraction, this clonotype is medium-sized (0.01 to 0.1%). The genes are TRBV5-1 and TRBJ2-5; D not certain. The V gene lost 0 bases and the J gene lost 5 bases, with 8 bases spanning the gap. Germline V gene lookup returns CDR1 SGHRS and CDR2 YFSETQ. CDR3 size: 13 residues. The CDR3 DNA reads TGCGCCAGCAGCTTGGAGGGAAGGGAGACCCAGTACTTC. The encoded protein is CASSLEGRETQYF.

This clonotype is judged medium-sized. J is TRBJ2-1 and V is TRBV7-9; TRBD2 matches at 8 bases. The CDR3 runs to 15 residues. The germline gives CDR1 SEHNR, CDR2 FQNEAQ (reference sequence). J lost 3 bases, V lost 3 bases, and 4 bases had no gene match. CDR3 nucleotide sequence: TGTGCCAGCAGCTTCTCCGGGACTAGCTACAATGAGCAGTTCTTC. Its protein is CASSFSGTSYNEQFF.

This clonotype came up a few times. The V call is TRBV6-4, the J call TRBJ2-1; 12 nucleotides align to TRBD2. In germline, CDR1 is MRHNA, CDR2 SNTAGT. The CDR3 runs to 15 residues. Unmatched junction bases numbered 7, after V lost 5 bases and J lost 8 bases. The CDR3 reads CASSSLAGGSDEQFF. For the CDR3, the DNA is TGTGCCAGCAGTAGCCTAGCGGGAGGGTCAGATGAGCAGTTCTTC.

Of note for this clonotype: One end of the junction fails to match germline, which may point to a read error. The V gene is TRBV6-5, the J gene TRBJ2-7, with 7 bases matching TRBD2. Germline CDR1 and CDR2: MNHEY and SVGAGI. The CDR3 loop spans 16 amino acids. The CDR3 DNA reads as TGTACCAGCAGTTCGCCCCGGACTAGTTCTTCGTGCGAGCAGTACTTC. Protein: CTSSSPRTSSSCEQYF.

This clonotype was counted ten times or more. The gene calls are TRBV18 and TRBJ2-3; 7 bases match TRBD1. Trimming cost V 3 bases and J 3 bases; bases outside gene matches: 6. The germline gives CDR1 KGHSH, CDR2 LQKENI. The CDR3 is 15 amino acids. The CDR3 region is CASSPATGMTDTQYF. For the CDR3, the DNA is TGTGCCAGCTCACCCGCGACAGGGATGACAGATACGCAGTATTTT. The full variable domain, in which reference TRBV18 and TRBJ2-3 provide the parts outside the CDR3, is NAGVMQNPRHLVRRRGQEARLRCSPMKGHSHVYWYRQLPEEGLKFMVYLQKENIIDESGMPKERFSAEFPKEGPSILRIQQVVRGDSAAYFCASSPATGMTDTQYFGPGTRLTVL.

The CDR3 loop reads CASSLTGVRGTHNEQFF. The DNA of the CDR3 is TGTGCCAGCAGCTTGACTGGGGTTAGAGGGACACACAATGAGCAGTTCTTC. V is TRBV7-9 and J is TRBJ2-1; maybe TRBD1 (6 bases). With 3 bases removed from V and 5 bases from J, the gap between germline ends came to 20 bases. CDR1 and CDR2 from the germline V gene are SEHNR and FQNEAQ (reference sequence). The CDR3 runs 17 residues. The full variable domain, completed using reference TRBV7-9 and TRBJ2-1, is DTGVSQNPRHKITKRGQNVTFRCDPISEHNRLYWYRQTLGQGPEFLTYFQNEAQLEKSRLLSDRFSAERPKGSFSTLEIQRTEQGDSAMYLCASSLTGVRGTHNEQFFGPGTRLTVL.

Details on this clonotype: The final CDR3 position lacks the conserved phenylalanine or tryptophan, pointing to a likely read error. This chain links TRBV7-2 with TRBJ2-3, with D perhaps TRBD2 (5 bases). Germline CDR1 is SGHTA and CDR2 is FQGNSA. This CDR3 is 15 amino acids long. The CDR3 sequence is CASSLVSGGTDTQYI. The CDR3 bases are TGTGCCAGCAGCTTAGTTTCAGGAGGCACGGATACGCAGTATATT.

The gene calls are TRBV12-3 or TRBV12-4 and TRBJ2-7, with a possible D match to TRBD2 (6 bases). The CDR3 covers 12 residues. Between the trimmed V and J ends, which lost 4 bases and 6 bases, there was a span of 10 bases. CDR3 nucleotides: TGTGCCAGCAGTTCAGACGGGGGCGAGCAGTACTTC. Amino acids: CASSSDGGEQYF.

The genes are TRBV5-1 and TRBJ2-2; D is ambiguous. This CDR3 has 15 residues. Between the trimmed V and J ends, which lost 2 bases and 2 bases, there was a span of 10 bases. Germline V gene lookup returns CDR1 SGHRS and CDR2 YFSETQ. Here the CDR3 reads CASSFLGSNTGELFF. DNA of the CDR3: TGCGCCAGCAGCTTCCTCGGGTCTAACACCGGGGAGCTGTTTTTT.

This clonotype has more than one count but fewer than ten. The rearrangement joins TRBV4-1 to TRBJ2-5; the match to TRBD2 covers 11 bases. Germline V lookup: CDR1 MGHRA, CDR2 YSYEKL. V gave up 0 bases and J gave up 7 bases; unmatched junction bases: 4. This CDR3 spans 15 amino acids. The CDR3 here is CASSQETSGVVTQYF. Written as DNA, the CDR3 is TGCGCCAGCAGCCAAGAGACTAGCGGGGTGGTGACCCAGTACTTC.

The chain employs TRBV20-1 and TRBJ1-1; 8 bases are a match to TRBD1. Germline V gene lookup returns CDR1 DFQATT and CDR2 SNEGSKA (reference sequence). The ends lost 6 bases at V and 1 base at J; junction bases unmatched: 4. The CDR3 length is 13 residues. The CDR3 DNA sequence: TGCAGTGCCCAGGACAGGGCGAACACTGAAGCTTTCTTT. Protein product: CSAQDRANTEAFF.

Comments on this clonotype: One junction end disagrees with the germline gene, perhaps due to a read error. The CDR3 region is CSARGGTGEPFF. CDR3 DNA sequence: TGCAGTGCTCGGGGAGGCACCGGGGAGCCGTTTTTT. The chain is built from TRBV20-1 and TRBJ2-2; weak D call: TRBD2 (6 bases). This CDR3 has 12 residues. The germline V gene encodes CDR1 DFQATT and CDR2 SNEGSKA (reference sequence).

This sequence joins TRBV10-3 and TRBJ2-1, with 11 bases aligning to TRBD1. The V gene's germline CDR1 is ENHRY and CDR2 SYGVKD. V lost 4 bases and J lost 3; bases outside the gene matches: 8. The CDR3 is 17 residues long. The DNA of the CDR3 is TGTGCCATCAGTGGCGCTCCCGGGACAGGGGGCTACAATGAGCAGTTCTTC. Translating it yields CAISGAPGTGGYNEQFF.

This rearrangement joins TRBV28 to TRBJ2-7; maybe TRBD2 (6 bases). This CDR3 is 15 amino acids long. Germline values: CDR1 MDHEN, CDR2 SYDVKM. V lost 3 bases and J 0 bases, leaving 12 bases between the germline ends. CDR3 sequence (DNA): TGTGCCAGCAGTTTTGGGACGGGAGACTCCTACGAGCAGTACTTC. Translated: CASSFGTGDSYEQYF.

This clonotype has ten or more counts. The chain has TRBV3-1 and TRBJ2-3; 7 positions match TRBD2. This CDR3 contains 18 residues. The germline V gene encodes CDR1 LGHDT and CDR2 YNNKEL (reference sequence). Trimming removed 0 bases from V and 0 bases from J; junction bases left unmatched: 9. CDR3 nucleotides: TGTGCCAGCAGCCAAGAACTCCCGGGAGGCGCTAGCACAGATACGCAGTATTTT. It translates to CASSQELPGGASTDTQYF.

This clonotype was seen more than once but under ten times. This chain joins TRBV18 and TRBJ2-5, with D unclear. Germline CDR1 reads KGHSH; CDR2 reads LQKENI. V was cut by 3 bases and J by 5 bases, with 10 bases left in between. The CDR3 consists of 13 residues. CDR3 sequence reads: CASSPEGIETQYF. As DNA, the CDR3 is TGTGCCAGCTCACCGGAAGGGATCGAGACCCAGTACTTC.

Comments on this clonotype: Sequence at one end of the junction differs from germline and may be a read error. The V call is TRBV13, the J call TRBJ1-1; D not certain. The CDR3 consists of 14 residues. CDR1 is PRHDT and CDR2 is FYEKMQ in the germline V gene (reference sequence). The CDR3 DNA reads TGTGCCAGCAGCGACGGACGGGGAAACACCGAAGCTTTCTTT. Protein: CASSDGRGNTEAFF.

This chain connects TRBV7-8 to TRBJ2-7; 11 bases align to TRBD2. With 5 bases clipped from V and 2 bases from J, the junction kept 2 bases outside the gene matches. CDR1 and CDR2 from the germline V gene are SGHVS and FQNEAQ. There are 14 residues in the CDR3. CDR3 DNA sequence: TGTGCCAGCAGCCAGACTAGCGGGACCTACGAGCAGTACTTC. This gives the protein CASSQTSGTYEQYF.

The CDR3 DNA reads TGCAGTGCTAGAGATACAGGTGATTCGGCTGGCTATGGCTACACCTTC. Amino acid sequence: CSARDTGDSAGYGYTF. The chain is built from TRBV20-1 and TRBJ1-2, with D possibly matching TRBD1 (5 bases). The V and J ends lost 0 bases and 4 bases respectively, with 18 bases between them. CDR3 length: 16 residues. Germline V gives CDR1 DFQATT, CDR2 SNEGSKA (reference sequence).

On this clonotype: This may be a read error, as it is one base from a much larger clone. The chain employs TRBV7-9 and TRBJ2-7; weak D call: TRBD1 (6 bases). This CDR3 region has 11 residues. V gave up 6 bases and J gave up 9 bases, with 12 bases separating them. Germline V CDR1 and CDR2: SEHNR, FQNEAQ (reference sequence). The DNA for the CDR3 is TGTGCCAGCAGTCTCAGGGGCGTGCAGTACTTC. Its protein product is CASSLRGVQYF.

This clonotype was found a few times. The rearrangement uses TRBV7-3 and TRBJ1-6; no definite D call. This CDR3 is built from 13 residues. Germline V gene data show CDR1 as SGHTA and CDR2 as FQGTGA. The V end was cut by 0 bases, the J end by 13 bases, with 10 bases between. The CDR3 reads CASSLTFGKPLHF. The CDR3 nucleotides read TGTGCCAGCAGCTTAACGTTTGGGAAGCCCCTCCACTTT.

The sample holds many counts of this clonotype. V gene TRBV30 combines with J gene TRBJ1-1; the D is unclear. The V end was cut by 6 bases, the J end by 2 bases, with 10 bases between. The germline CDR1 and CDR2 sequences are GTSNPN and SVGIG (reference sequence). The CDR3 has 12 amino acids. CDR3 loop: CACLKDNTEAFF. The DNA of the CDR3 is TGTGCCTGTCTTAAGGACAACACTGAAGCTTTCTTT.

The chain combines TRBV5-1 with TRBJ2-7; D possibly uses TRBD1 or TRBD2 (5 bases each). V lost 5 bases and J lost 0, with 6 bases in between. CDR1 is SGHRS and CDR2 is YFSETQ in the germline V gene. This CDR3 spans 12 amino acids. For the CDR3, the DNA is TGCGCCAGCAGGGGGGACTCCTACGAGCAGTACTTC. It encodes CASRGDSYEQYF.

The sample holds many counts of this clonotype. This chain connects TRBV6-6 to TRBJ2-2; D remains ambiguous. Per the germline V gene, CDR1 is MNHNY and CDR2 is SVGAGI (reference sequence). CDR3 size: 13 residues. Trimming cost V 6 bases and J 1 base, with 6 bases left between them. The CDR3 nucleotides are TGTGCCAGCAGGGCAGAGAACACCGGGGAGCTGTTTTTT. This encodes CASRAENTGELFF.

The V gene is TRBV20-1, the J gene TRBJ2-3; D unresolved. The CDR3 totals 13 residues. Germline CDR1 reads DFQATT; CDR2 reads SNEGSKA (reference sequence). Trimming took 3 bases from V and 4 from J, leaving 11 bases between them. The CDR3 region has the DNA TGCAGTGCTAGCCCCTTCTACTCAGATACGCAGTATTTT. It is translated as CSASPFYSDTQYF.

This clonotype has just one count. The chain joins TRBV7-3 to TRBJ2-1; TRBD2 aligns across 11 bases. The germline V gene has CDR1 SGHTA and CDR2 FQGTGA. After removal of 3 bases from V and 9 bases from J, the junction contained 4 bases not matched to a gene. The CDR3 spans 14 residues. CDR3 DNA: TGTGCCAGCAGCTTTAGCGGGAGGGGTGCTGAGCAGTTCTTC. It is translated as CASSFSGRGAEQFF.

In DNA, the CDR3 is TGCAGTGCTAGTGTTGGGACTAGCGGCTCCTACAATGAGCAGTTCTTC. It specifies CSASVGTSGSYNEQFF. V usage is TRBV20-1 and J usage is TRBJ2-1; 11 bases match TRBD2. This CDR3 region has 16 residues. CDR1 is DFQATT and CDR2 is SNEGSKA in the germline V gene (reference sequence). V lost 3 bases, J lost 0 bases, and 4 bases stayed unmatched.

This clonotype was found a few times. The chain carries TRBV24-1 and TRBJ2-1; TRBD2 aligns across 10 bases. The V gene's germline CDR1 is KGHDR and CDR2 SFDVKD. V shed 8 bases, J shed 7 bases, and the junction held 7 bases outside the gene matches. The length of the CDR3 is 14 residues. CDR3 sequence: CATKAGGPRNEQFF. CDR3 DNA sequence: TGTGCCACCAAAGCGGGAGGGCCGAGGAATGAGCAGTTCTTC.